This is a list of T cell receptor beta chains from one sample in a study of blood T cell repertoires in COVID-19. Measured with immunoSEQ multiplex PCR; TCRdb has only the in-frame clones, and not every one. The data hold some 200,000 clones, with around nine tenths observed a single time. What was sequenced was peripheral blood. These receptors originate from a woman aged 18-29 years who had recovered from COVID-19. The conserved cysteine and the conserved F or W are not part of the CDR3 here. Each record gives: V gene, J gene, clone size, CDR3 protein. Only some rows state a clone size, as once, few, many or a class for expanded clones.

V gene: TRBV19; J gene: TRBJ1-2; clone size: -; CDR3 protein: ASTDPGGGSVNGYT
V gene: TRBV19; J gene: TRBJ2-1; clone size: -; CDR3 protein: ASSPGTDNEQF
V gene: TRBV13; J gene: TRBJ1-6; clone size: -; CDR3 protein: ASSLAAGDSPLH
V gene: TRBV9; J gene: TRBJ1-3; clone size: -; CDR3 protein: ASSVAGVGQSSGNTIY
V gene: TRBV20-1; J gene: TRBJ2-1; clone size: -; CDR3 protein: SASDGDRAYNEQF
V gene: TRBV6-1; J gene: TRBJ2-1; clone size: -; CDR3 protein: ASSGYSGGSYNEQF
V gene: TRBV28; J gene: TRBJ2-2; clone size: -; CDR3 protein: ASNANGAYTGELF
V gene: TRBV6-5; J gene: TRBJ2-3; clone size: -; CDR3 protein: ASSYSGSDTQY
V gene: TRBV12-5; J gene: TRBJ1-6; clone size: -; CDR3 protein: ASGLVLTPGTGGGSYNSPLH
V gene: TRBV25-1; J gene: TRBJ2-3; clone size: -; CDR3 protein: ASREDPTDTQY
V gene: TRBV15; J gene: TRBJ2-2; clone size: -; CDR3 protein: ATSRGAEQGNTGELF
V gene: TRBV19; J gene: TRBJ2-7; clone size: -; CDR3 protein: ASSPLPGTGFSYEQY
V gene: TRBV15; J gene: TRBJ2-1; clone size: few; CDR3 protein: ATSREAGGYNEQF
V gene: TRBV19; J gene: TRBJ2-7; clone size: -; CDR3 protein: ASSPNVGLVDYEQY
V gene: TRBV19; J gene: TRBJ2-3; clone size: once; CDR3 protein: ASAGAGETDTQY
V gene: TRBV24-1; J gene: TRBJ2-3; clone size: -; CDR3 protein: ATPGTSTDTQY
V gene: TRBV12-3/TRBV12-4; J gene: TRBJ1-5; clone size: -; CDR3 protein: ASRDTANQPQH
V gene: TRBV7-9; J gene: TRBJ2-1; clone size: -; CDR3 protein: ASSRGTSGITYNEQF
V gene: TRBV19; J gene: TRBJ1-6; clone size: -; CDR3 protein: ASRDRGHETLH
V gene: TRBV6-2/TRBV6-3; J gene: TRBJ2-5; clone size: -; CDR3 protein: ASSYQRGWGETQY
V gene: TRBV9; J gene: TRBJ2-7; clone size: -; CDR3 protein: ASSPQTGSNEQY
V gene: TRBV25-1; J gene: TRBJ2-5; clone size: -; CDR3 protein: ASKTGYQETQY
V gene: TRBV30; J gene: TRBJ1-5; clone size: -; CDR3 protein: AWSTGTGVGQPQH
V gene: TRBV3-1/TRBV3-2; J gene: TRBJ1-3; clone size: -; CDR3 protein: ASSSKQGFSGNTIY
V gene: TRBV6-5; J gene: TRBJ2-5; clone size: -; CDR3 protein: ASSYGQLRETQY
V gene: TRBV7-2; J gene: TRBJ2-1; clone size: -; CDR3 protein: ASRPELANYEQF
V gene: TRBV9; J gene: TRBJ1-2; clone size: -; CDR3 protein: ASSSWVDLQGFEYGYT
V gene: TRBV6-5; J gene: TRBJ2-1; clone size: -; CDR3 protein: ASSSRDSNEQF
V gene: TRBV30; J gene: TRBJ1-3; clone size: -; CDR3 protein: AWTRKTGSSGNTIY
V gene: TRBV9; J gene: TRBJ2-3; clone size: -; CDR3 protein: ASSVVVGSTDTQY
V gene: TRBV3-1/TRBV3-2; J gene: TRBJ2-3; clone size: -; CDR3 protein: ASSQDPASGRTTDTQY
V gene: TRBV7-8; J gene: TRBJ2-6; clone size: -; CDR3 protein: ASSLGTSGSSGANVLT
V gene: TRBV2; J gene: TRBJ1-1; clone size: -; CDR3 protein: ASSERGRGSTEAF
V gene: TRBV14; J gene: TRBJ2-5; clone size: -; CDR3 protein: ASRATGLQETQY
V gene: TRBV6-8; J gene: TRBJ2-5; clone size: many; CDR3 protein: ASSYSSRASGRAQETQY
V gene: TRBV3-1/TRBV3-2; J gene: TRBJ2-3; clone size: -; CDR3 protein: ASSQLAGGSDTQY
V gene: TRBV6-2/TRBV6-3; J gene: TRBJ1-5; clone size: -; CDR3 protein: ASSGTGVQPQH
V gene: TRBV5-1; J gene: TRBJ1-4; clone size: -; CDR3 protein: ASRSIAGVPNEKLF
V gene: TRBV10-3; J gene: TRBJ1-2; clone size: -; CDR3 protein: AIRQGVYGYT
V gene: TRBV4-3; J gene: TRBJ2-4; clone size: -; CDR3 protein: ASSQARDGGNIQY
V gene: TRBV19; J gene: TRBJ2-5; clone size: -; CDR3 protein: ASSIWDRGTRETQY
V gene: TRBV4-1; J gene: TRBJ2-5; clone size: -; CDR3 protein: ASSQGRDRGRGTQY
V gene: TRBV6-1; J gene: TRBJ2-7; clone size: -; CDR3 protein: ASSEFSGIRFGEQY
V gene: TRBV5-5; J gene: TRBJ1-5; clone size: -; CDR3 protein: ASSLDSVQPQH
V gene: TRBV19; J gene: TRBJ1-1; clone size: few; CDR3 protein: ASQRGTEAF
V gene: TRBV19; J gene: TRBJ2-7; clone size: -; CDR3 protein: ASSIAAGSSYEQY
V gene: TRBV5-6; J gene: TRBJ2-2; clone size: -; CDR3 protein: ASRPGGTGELF
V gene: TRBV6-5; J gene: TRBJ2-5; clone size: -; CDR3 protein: ASSYGKRGGLKTQY
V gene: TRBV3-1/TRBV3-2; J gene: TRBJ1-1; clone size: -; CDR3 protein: ASSQEAEDSTEAF
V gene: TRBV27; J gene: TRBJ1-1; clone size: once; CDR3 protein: ASHPAPGVINTEAF
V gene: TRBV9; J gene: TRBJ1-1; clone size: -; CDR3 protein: ASSVTGGGTEAF
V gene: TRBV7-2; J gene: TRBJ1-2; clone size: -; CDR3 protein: ASSPGTEGVRVGYT
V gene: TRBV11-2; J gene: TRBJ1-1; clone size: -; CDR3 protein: ASSRTGTEAF
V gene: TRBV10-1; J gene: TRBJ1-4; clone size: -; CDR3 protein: ASTPGGNNEKLF
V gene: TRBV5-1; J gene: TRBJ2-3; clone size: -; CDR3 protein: ASSVRLAGDTDTQY